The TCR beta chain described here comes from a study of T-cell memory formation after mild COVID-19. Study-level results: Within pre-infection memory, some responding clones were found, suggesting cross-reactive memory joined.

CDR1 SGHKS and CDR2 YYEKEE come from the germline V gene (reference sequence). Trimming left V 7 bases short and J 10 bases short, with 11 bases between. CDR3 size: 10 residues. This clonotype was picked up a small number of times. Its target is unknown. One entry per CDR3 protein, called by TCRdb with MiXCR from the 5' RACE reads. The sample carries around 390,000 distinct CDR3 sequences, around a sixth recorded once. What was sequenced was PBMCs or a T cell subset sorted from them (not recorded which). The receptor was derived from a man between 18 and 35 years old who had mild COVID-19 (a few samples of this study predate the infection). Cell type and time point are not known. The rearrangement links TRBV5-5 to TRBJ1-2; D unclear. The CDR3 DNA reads TGTGCCAGCGGAACATCAGACTACACCTTC. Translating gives CASGTSDYTF.